This record looks at one T cell receptor beta chain sequence and its context. What it binds is unknown. This sample stems from a study of CD8 T cell repertoires and HIV-1 epitope variants. In the study overall: Each of Twenty-five Gag and Nef epitope peptides stimulated a separate culture.

Study-level results: Eight or nine antigen-specific TCR beta clonotypes were found; six seemed cross-reactive to variants.

The CDR3 runs 16 residues. Germline trimming cut 2 bases from V and 8 bases from J; bases unmatched to any gene: 12. The germline gives CDR1 LNHNV, CDR2 YYDKDF (reference sequence). Clones were read by immunoSEQ multiplex PCR, and TCRdb kept only the in-frame ones, dropping some. This table has 6,000 to 8,000 clones, around two thirds appearing once. The chain combines TRBV15 with TRBJ2-1; 7 bases match TRBD1. This receptor was identified in a male donor with HIV. The sample was cultured CD8+ T cells derived from PBMCs. The CDR3 sequence: CATSRRRDSDFDEQFF. The CDR3, as DNA: TGTGCCACCAGCAGACGCCGGGACAGTGATTTCGATGAGCAGTTCTTC.